The clone carrying this T cell receptor (beta chain) was detected once. Its antigen is still unknown. This table comes from immunoSEQ multiplex PCR, and its TCRdb copy is limited to in-frame clones, with some not included. The sample lists roughly 70,000 clones, 85% occurring once. This entry comes from a study of T cell responses to AZD1222 COVID-19 vaccine. Study details: It was second doses at about 4 or about 12 weeks that were pooled.

Study-wide points: Donors were mostly white British, more females; clonal diversity possibly underestimated. Repertoires in all cases were sampled only once the peak T cell response had passed. Close to half of spike-specific TCRs reportedly recognize unmutated variant regions.

The V end lost 6 bases, the J end lost 5 bases, and 8 bases lay between the germline ends. Germline V gives CDR1 MNHEY, CDR2 SVGAGI. There are 11 residues in the CDR3. The sequencing used peripheral blood, collected on day 0 of AZD1222 vaccination. The chain links TRBV6-5 to TRBJ2-7; D might be TRBD1 (6 bases). The sequence came from an adult in good health. The CDR3: CASSHRDEQYF. For the CDR3, the DNA is TGTGCCAGCAGCCACAGGGACGAGCAGTACTTC.